The entry below gives a single T cell receptor (beta chain) sequence along with its context. Its specificity is not known. The CDR3 is made up of 17 amino acids. Trimming pared 0 bases from V and 0 bases from J, leaving 12 bases between. The germline V gene has CDR1 MGHRA and CDR2 YSYEKL. This record belongs to a study of shared clonotypes between healthy human individuals. Overall study results and limits: Clonotype sharing across donors was expected to vary with sequencing depth.

An even split of each subset's genomic DNA across several immunoSEQ plates was performed. Assay used: immunoSEQ multiplex PCR; TCRdb lists only in-frame clones, some missing. The sample holds 1.5 million to 2.5 million clones, about 95% seen once. CD45RO negativity and positive selection for CCR7 defined naive CD8 cells, a population that excluded terminally differentiated effector memory CD45RA+ cells. The healthy adult donors were HIV-negative and reported no recent acute infections or vaccinations. This TCR derives from a man aged 18 to 30 in good health. The J gene is TRBJ2-1, the V gene TRBV4-1; D gene unclear. The sample comprised naive CD8+ T cells sorted from blood. CDR3 DNA sequence: TGCGCCAGCAGCCAAGATCAAGAAACTGGCTCCTACAATGAGCAGTTCTTC. It codes for CASSQDQETGSYNEQFF.